This T cell receptor (beta chain) was identified during a study of blood T cells in healthy people across ages. In regard to this clonotype: Its antigen is currently unknown.

PCR was performed a second time for about 6 to 11 cycles using a sample-barcoded 5' primer and a J-beta primer mix. TCRdb independently ran MiXCR on the 5' RACE reads; one entry per CDR3 protein. The sample includes 780,000 or so distinct CDR3 sequences, more than 50% of them seen just once. The germline V gene encodes CDR1 LGHDT and CDR2 YNNKEL (reference sequence). The CDR3 extends over 16 amino acids. With V trimmed by 5 bases and J by 0 bases, 9 bases remained unmatched. Study findings and constraints: Donor CMV infection status was unknown, possibly confounding age-related changes in expanded clonotypes.

This TCR came from a man aged 35 to 55 in good health. The chain combines TRBV3-1 with TRBJ2-5; 7 bases agree with TRBD2. Sequenced input: blood. CDR3 in DNA: TGTGCCAGCAGCAGAGGACTAGTGGGGGACCAAGAGACCCAGTACTTC. As protein: CASSRGLVGDQETQYF.